These T cell receptor beta chains were read from a single sample in a study of shared clonotypes between healthy human individuals. Sequenced by immunoSEQ multiplex PCR; TCRdb stores in-frame clones only, minus some. The sample records hundreds of thousands of clones, roughly 98% being singletons. Sequenced input: naive CD8+ T cells sorted from blood. Receptors originate from a man between 25 and 39 years old in good health. CDR3s include the opening cysteine and the closing phenylalanine or tryptophan. A D gene is named only where the DNA matches it firmly. Expanded clones get a size class; other rows say once, few or many, or leave the size out.

length: 16
J: TRBJ1-2
V: TRBV6-5
size: once
D: TRBD1
DNA: TGTGCCAGCAGTTACGGAACCGGGACAGGGGGATCTGGCTACACCTTC
CDR3: CASSYGTGTGGSGYTF

length: 14
J: TRBJ1-2
V: TRBV7-3
size: once
D: TRBD1
DNA: TGTGCCAGTAGCTTACGTCCGGGACAGGGTATTTACACCTTC
CDR3: CASSLRPGQGIYTF

length: 16
J: TRBJ2-5
V: TRBV7-9
size: .
D: .
DNA: TGTGCCAGCAGCTTAGGCAGGACAGTTAACCAAGAGACCCAGTACTTC
CDR3: CASSLGRTVNQETQYF

length: 14
J: TRBJ1-5
V: TRBV6-5
size: .
D: TRBD1
DNA: TGTGCCAGCAGAGGAGGACAGGCTAATCAGCCCCAGCATTTT
CDR3: CASRGGQANQPQHF

length: 14
J: TRBJ2-7
V: TRBV7-9
size: .
D: .
DNA: TGTGCCAGCAGCGGTCATACGCGATCCTACGAGCAGTACTTC
CDR3: CASSGHTRSYEQYF

length: 14
J: TRBJ2-7
V: TRBV4-3
size: .
D: .
DNA: TGCGCCAGCAGCCAAGACGCTAGTTCGTACGAGCAGTACTTC
CDR3: CASSQDASSYEQYF

length: 16
J: TRBJ2-3
V: TRBV27
size: .
D: TRBD1
DNA: TGTGCCAGCAGTTTATCAGGGGACAGATTCGGAGATACGCAGTATTTT
CDR3: CASSLSGDRFGDTQYF

length: 13
J: TRBJ2-7
V: TRBV6-1
size: .
D: .
DNA: TGTGCCAGCAGCCACGGGAAGTCTCGCGAGCAGTACTTC
CDR3: CASSHGKSREQYF

length: 14
J: TRBJ2-7
V: TRBV19
size: .
D: TRBD1
DNA: TGTGCCAGTAGTATGGCAGGGGGCCCGTACGAGCAGTACTTC
CDR3: CASSMAGGPYEQYF

length: 15
J: TRBJ2-1
V: TRBV29-1
size: .
D: TRBD2
DNA: TGCAGCGTTTTGGCCGGGACTAGCTCCTACAATGAGCAGTTCTTC
CDR3: CSVLAGTSSYNEQFF

length: 15
J: TRBJ2-7
V: TRBV7-9
size: .
D: .
DNA: TGTGCCAGCAGCTTAATTGACGAGGGGTCCTACGAGCAGTACTTC
CDR3: CASSLIDEGSYEQYF

length: 15
J: TRBJ2-5
V: TRBV9
size: .
D: TRBD2
DNA: TGTGCCAGCAGCGTGGGACTAGCGACTCAAGAGACCCAGTACTTC
CDR3: CASSVGLATQETQYF

length: 14
J: TRBJ1-2
V: TRBV27
size: .
D: TRBD1
DNA: TGTGCCAGCAGGGCAGGGGGCGTCGGCTATGGCTACACCTTC
CDR3: CASRAGGVGYGYTF

length: 15
J: TRBJ1-4
V: TRBV15
size: .
D: .
DNA: TGTGCCACCAGCAGTTCGGCCAGGACTAATGAAAAACTGTTTTTT
CDR3: CATSSSARTNEKLFF

length: 18
J: TRBJ2-7
V: TRBV15
size: .
D: .
DNA: TGTGCCACCAGCAGAGATCCACCTACGGGACCCACGCTTTACGAGCAGTACTTC
CDR3: CATSRDPPTGPTLYEQYF

length: 14
J: TRBJ1-1
V: TRBV27
size: .
D: .
DNA: TGTGCCAGCAGCCCCCGCCTCGAGAACACTGAAGCTTTCTTT
CDR3: CASSPRLENTEAFF

length: 18
J: TRBJ2-5
V: TRBV29-1
size: .
D: TRBD1
DNA: TGCAGCGTTGAATTCCCCTTTGGGGGACAGGGGGCAGGGGAGACCCAGTACTTC
CDR3: CSVEFPFGGQGAGETQYF

length: 15
J: TRBJ1-1
V: TRBV28
size: .
D: .
DNA: TGTGCCAGCAGTTTATCCCTTCAGGGATCCACTGAAGCTTTCTTT
CDR3: CASSLSLQGSTEAFF

length: 14
J: TRBJ2-7
V: TRBV11-2
size: .
D: .
DNA: TGTGCCAGCAGCTTCGAGATAACGACTTACGAGCAGTACTTC
CDR3: CASSFEITTYEQYF

length: 14
J: TRBJ2-5
V: TRBV29-1
size: .
D: .
DNA: TGCAGCGTTGAGGGCGGCACTTACCAAGAGACCCAGTACTTC
CDR3: CSVEGGTYQETQYF

length: 13
J: TRBJ2-7
V: TRBV7-9
size: .
D: TRBD2
DNA: TGTGCCAGCAGCTCCGGGACTAGCTACGAGCAGTACTTC
CDR3: CASSSGTSYEQYF

length: 13
J: TRBJ2-7
V: TRBV4-1
size: .
D: .
DNA: TGCGCCAGCAGCGCGGGACCGACCTACGAGCAGTACTTC
CDR3: CASSAGPTYEQYF

length: 13
J: TRBJ1-1
V: TRBV9
size: .
D: .
DNA: TGTGCCAGCAGCCTCGATCGCGGCACTGAAGCTTTCTTT
CDR3: CASSLDRGTEAFF

length: 15
J: TRBJ2-1
V: TRBV30
size: .
D: TRBD1
DNA: TGTGCCTGGAGGCTCGGACAGGGAAACTACAATGAGCAGTTCTTC
CDR3: CAWRLGQGNYNEQFF

length: 15
J: TRBJ1-5
V: TRBV6-5
size: .
D: .
DNA: TGTGCCAGCAGTTGGGGGTCGGGGGTGGATCAGCCCCAGCATTTT
CDR3: CASSWGSGVDQPQHF

length: 15
J: TRBJ2-5
V: TRBV29-1
size: .
D: TRBD2
DNA: TGCAGCGTCAGACTAGCGGGAGATGAGAGAGAGACCCAGTACTTC
CDR3: CSVRLAGDERETQYF

length: 12
J: TRBJ1-5
V: TRBV7-9
size: .
D: .
DNA: TGTGCCAGCAGCTCTCAAAATCAGCCCCAGCATTTT
CDR3: CASSSQNQPQHF

length: 14
J: TRBJ2-7
V: TRBV5-5
size: .
D: TRBD1
DNA: TGTGCCAGCAGCGGGGAACAGGGGGCTTTCGAGCAGTACTTC
CDR3: CASSGEQGAFEQYF

length: 14
J: TRBJ2-7
V: TRBV19
size: .
D: TRBD1
DNA: TGTGCCAGTAGTATCGCGGGACAGGGCTACGAGCAGTACTTC
CDR3: CASSIAGQGYEQYF

length: 15
J: TRBJ1-2
V: TRBV14
size: .
D: .
DNA: TGTGCCAGCAGCCAAGAGCGGGGCCCGGACTATGGCTACACCTTC
CDR3: CASSQERGPDYGYTF

length: 15
J: TRBJ2-3
V: TRBV9
size: once
D: .
DNA: TGTGCCAGCCGCGGGGGACACCCTTCCACAGATACGCAGTATTTT
CDR3: CASRGGHPSTDTQYF

length: 14
J: TRBJ1-2
V: TRBV4-1
size: .
D: .
DNA: TGCGCCAGCAGCCCGCTTGGGACCGACTATGGCTACACCTTC
CDR3: CASSPLGTDYGYTF

length: 11
J: TRBJ2-5
V: TRBV7-9
size: .
D: .
DNA: TGTGCCAGCATCACTGGTGAGACCCAGTACTTC
CDR3: CASITGETQYF

length: 14
J: TRBJ2-1
V: TRBV27
size: .
D: .
DNA: TGTGCCAGCCGGCTCAGAGGGAGAGGCGATGAGCAGTTCTTC
CDR3: CASRLRGRGDEQFF

length: 14
J: TRBJ2-7
V: TRBV6-5
size: once
D: .
DNA: TGTGCCAGCAGTTATGGAACACTGGGCATCGAGCAGTACTTC
CDR3: CASSYGTLGIEQYF

length: 14
J: TRBJ2-1
V: TRBV6-4
size: .
D: .
DNA: TGTGCCAGCAGTGTAGGAGTCGGCGGAGGGGGGCAGTTCTTC
CDR3: CASSVGVGGGGQFF

length: 14
J: TRBJ2-1
V: TRBV6-5
size: .
D: .
DNA: TGTGCCAGCAGTTACACACAGGGTACCAATGAGCAGTTCTTC
CDR3: CASSYTQGTNEQFF

length: 15
J: TRBJ2-5
V: TRBV7-9
size: .
D: .
DNA: TGTGCCAGCACCGAACAAGGAGATTGGGGAGAGACCCAGTACTTC
CDR3: CASTEQGDWGETQYF

length: 15
J: TRBJ1-2
V: TRBV4-1
size: .
D: .
DNA: TGCGCCAGCAGCCAAGATCCGGCAGGGGTGAGTGGCTACACCTTC
CDR3: CASSQDPAGVSGYTF

length: 14
J: TRBJ1-2
V: TRBV11-2
size: .
D: TRBD1
DNA: TGTGCCAGCAGCTTCACGGGACAGTCCTATGGCTACACCTTC
CDR3: CASSFTGQSYGYTF

length: 14
J: TRBJ1-1
V: TRBV7-8
size: .
D: .
DNA: TGTGCCAGCAGCTTAGTAGGGGAAAACACTGAAGCTTTCTTT
CDR3: CASSLVGENTEAFF

length: 16
J: TRBJ2-7
V: TRBV10-3
size: .
D: TRBD2
DNA: TGTGCCACAATTGACTCTAGCGGGAAGACCGCCTACGAGCAGTACTTC
CDR3: CATIDSSGKTAYEQYF

length: 15
J: TRBJ2-5
V: TRBV9
size: .
D: .
DNA: TGTGCCAGCAGCGTAGTTGGGGGAAACCAAGAGACCCAGTACTTC
CDR3: CASSVVGGNQETQYF

length: 16
J: TRBJ2-2
V: TRBV7-3
size: .
D: TRBD2
DNA: TGTGCCAGCAGCTCACTAGCGGGAGAAGGCACCGGGGAGCTGTTTTTT
CDR3: CASSSLAGEGTGELFF

length: 14
J: TRBJ2-5
V: TRBV11-2
size: .
D: .
DNA: TGTGCCAGCAACACACTAGGAGGGGGAAAGACCCAGTACTTC
CDR3: CASNTLGGGKTQYF

length: 18
J: TRBJ1-2
V: TRBV4-3
size: .
D: TRBD1
DNA: TGCGCCAGCAGCCAAGATGGGCACCCGGGACAGCACCTCTATGGCTACACCTTC
CDR3: CASSQDGHPGQHLYGYTF

length: 16
J: TRBJ1-5
V: TRBV4-1
size: .
D: .
DNA: TGCGCCAGCAGCCTCCAGGTCGAGGCCGGCAATCAGCCCCAGCATTTT
CDR3: CASSLQVEAGNQPQHF

length: 14
J: TRBJ2-1
V: TRBV27
size: .
D: .
DNA: TGTGCCAGCAGTTTAGTACAGAAGGCGAATGAGCAGTTCTTC
CDR3: CASSLVQKANEQFF

length: 15
J: TRBJ2-7
V: TRBV7-9
size: .
D: TRBD2
DNA: TGTGCCAGCAGCTTAGAGCGCGGGAGCCCCTACGAGCAGTACTTC
CDR3: CASSLERGSPYEQYF

length: 16
J: TRBJ2-5
V: TRBV5-1
size: .
D: TRBD2
DNA: TGCGCCAGCAGAACGGCTGGGAGGGCCCTTCAAGAGACCCAGTACTTC
CDR3: CASRTAGRALQETQYF

length: 13
J: TRBJ2-1
V: TRBV6-6
size: .
D: .
DNA: TGTGCCAGCAGTCTTAGATACTACAATGAGCAGTTCTTC
CDR3: CASSLRYYNEQFF

length: 17
J: TRBJ2-2
V: TRBV7-2
size: .
D: TRBD2
DNA: TGTGCCAGCAGTAAGGGGACTAGCGACCCGAACACCGGGGAGCTGTTTTTT
CDR3: CASSKGTSDPNTGELFF

length: 15
J: TRBJ2-1
V: TRBV7-3
size: once
D: .
DNA: TGTGCCAGCAGCTTATGGTCAGGGTCATCGAATGAGCAGTTCTTC
CDR3: CASSLWSGSSNEQFF

length: 16
J: TRBJ2-2
V: TRBV7-6
size: .
D: .
DNA: TGTGCCAGCAGCCCAGGACCACAGATTTACACCGGGGAGCTGTTTTTT
CDR3: CASSPGPQIYTGELFF

length: 12
J: TRBJ2-7
V: TRBV10-2
size: .
D: .
DNA: TGCGCCAGCATCGGTTCCTCCTACGAGCAGTACTTC
CDR3: CASIGSSYEQYF

length: 17
J: TRBJ1-2
V: TRBV28
size: .
D: TRBD1
DNA: TGTGCCAGCAGTTTATCAGGCTTGGACAGGGGGCGATATGGCTACACCTTC
CDR3: CASSLSGLDRGRYGYTF

length: 15
J: TRBJ2-1
V: TRBV7-6
size: .
D: .
DNA: TGTGCCAGCAGCTTTTCGGGAGCTCTCCCCAATGAGCAGTTCTTC
CDR3: CASSFSGALPNEQFF

length: 14
J: TRBJ2-7
V: TRBV4-1
size: .
D: TRBD1
DNA: TGCGCCAGCAGCCGAGGACAGGGGGTTTACGAGCAGTACTTC
CDR3: CASSRGQGVYEQYF

length: 17
J: TRBJ2-7
V: TRBV5-4
size: .
D: TRBD2
DNA: TGTGCCAGCAGCTTGGGAGATATAGCGGGAGTTCTATACGAGCAGTACTTC
CDR3: CASSLGDIAGVLYEQYF

length: 15
J: TRBJ2-1
V: TRBV11-1
size: .
D: TRBD2
DNA: TGTGCCAGCAGCCCGACTAGCGGAATATACAATGAGCAGTTCTTC
CDR3: CASSPTSGIYNEQFF